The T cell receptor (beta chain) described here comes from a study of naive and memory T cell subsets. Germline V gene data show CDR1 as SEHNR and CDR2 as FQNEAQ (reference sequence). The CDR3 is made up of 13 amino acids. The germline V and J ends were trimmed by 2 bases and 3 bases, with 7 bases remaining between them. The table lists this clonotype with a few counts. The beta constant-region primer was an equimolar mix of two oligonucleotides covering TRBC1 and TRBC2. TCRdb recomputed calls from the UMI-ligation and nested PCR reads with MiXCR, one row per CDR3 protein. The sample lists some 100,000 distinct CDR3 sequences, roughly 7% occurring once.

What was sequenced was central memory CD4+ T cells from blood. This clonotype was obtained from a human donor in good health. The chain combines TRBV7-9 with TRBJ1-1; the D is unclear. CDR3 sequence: CASSLNSDTEAFF. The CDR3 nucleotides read TGTGCCAGCAGCTTAAATTCGGACACTGAAGCTTTCTTT.